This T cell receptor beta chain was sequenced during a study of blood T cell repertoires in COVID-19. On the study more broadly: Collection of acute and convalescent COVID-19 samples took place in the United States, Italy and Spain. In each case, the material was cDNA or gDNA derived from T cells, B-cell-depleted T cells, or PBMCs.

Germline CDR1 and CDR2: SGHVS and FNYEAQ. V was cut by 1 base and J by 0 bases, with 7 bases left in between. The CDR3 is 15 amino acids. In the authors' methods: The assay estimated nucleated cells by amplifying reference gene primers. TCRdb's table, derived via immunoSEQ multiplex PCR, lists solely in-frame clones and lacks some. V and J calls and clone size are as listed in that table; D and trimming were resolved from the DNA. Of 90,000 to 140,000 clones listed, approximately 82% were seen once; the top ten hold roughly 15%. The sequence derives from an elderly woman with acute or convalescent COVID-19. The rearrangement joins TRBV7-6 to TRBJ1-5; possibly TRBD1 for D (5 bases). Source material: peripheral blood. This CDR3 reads CASSLGQNSNQPQHF. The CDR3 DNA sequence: TGTGCCAGCAGCTTAGGACAGAATAGCAATCAGCCCCAGCATTTT.